This T cell receptor (beta chain) derives from a study of blood T cells in healthy people across ages. Across the study: Per two T cells, about one barcoded beta molecule was captured through template switching.

Whole-study results and caveats: Investigators treated diversity estimates from one million T cells as underestimates.

Primers used in a second PCR of about 7 to 12 cycles were a sample-barcoded 5' primer and a J-beta primer mix. TCRdb passed the 5' RACE reads through MiXCR, listing each CDR3 protein once. The repertoire holds roughly 800,000 distinct CDR3 sequences, with 55% to 75% as singletons. Each individual donor underwent a draw of approximately 9.8 milliliters of peripheral blood. Germline CDR1 LNHNV, CDR2 YYDKDF (reference sequence). CDR3 length: 11 amino acids. The V gene lost 8 bases and the J gene lost 4 bases, with 9 bases spanning the gap. For this clonotype: Its antigen remains unidentified.

The clonotype comes from a man between 25 and 39 years old in good health. The V gene is TRBV15, the J gene TRBJ2-7, with D unclear. Sequenced sample: blood. The DNA of the CDR3 is TGTGCCACCCGATCCGGATACGAGCAGTACTTC. It codes for CATRSGYEQYF.